One and the same sample provided the 25 T cell receptor beta chains below, sequenced in a study of neurological immune-mediated disorders. TCRdb independently ran MiXCR on the 5' RACE reads; one entry per CDR3 protein. The sample includes approximately 39,000 distinct CDR3 sequences, 7.2% seen only once; the top ten take under 6.5%. Material: CD4+ T cells from blood. Source of these receptors: a man aged 50-59 years in good health.

This clonotype was counted many times. The chain links TRBV4-2 to TRBJ1-6, with D possibly being TRBD1 (5 bases). Deletions cut 3 bases from V and 14 bases from J, with 8 bases between. Looked up from germline, CDR1 is LGHNA and CDR2 is YNFKEQ. CDR3 length: 11 residues. The CDR3 loop is CASSQGETLHF. For the CDR3, the DNA is TGTGCCAGCAGCCAGGGGGAAACCCTCCACTTT.

This clonotype was recorded many times. The chain links TRBV6-6 to TRBJ2-7; 10 bases align to TRBD2. J lost 3 bases, V lost 5 bases, and 4 bases had no gene match. This CDR3 spans 14 amino acids. The V gene's germline CDR1 is MNHNY and CDR2 SVGAGI (reference sequence). Here the CDR3 DNA reads TGTGCCAGCAGTCCTAGCGGGAGAGGCTACGAGCAGTACTTC. Its translation: CASSPSGRGYEQYF.

This clonotype has a count of ten or more. Relative to the germline gene, one junction end is altered; a read error may explain this. This chain connects TRBV4-1 to TRBJ2-1; 11 bases match TRBD1. Germline CDR1 is MGHRA and CDR2 is YSYEKL. The CDR3 sequence is 13 residues long. The chain's CDR3 is CASSQERTGGLTF. The CDR3 nucleotides are TGCGCCAGCAGCCAAGAAAGGACAGGGGGCCTTACCTTC.

The chain's CDR3 is CASSIDRTDTQYF. The CDR3 region has the DNA TGTGCCAGTAGTATAGACCGAACAGATACGCAGTATTTT. The chain couples TRBV19 to TRBJ2-3; unclear D gene. This CDR3 is built from 13 residues. V was clipped by 0 bases and J by 3 bases, with 4 bases between them. Germline CDR1 is LNHDA and CDR2 is SQIVND (reference sequence).

This clonotype was detected only a few times. The chain recombines TRBV4-3 with TRBJ2-1; no reliable D call. The CDR3 length is 16 residues. V was pared by 0 bases and J by 2 bases, with 11 bases between. Per germline, CDR1 LGHNA and CDR2 YSLEER. The CDR3 reads CASSQDIGRTYNEQFF. DNA of the CDR3: TGCGCCAGCAGCCAAGATATTGGCAGAACCTACAATGAGCAGTTCTTC.

Many counts were recorded for this clonotype. The gene calls are TRBV7-2 and TRBJ2-7; TRBD2 might be the D (6 bases). The CDR3 length is 16 residues. The V end lost 0 bases, the J end lost 2 bases, and 14 bases lay between the germline ends. CDR1 and CDR2 (germline): SGHTA, FQGNSA. The CDR3 reads CASSLAAASVTYEQYF. The CDR3, as DNA: TGTGCCAGCAGCTTAGCGGCGGCTAGCGTAACCTACGAGCAGTACTTC.

This chain uses TRBV6-2 or TRBV6-3 with TRBJ2-1; D might be TRBD2 (5 bases). The CDR3 covers 14 residues. V dropped 1 base and J dropped 4 bases, with 8 bases sitting between them. Germline lookup yields CDR1 MNHEY and CDR2 SVGEGT. CDR3 amino acids: CASSYFQRYNEQFF. The CDR3 DNA reads as TGTGCCAGCAGTTACTTCCAGCGGTACAATGAGCAGTTCTTC.

This clonotype was observed many times. The CDR3 bases are TGTGCCATCAGTGGGCCGAACACCGGGGAGCTGTTTTTT. The encoded protein is CAISGPNTGELFF. The rearrangement uses TRBV10-3 and TRBJ2-2; D is uncertain. V shed 4 bases and J shed 0 bases, with 3 bases lying between them. There are 13 residues in the CDR3. The germline V gene has CDR1 ENHRY and CDR2 SYGVKD.

This clonotype showed up many times. This chain uses TRBV7-2 with TRBJ2-7; the D gene is possibly TRBD1 (6 bases). The CDR3 covers 14 residues. CDR1 SGHTA and CDR2 FQGNSA come from the germline V gene. V lost 6 bases and J lost 0, with 12 bases in between. The CDR3 bases are TGTGCCAGCAGAAGAGACAGGAACTCCTACGAGCAGTACTTC. It translates to CASRRDRNSYEQYF.

This clonotype showed up many times. The rearrangement uses TRBV6-1 and TRBJ2-7; 11 nucleotides align to TRBD1. Germline V CDR1 and CDR2: MNHNS, SASEGT. V dropped 5 bases and J dropped 3; count of bases not matched to a gene: 3. The length of the CDR3 is 14 residues. This CDR3 is CASSSGTGGYEQYF. In DNA, the CDR3 is TGTGCCAGCAGTTCCGGGACAGGGGGCTACGAGCAGTACTTC.

This clonotype was recorded at least ten times. V and J are TRBV4-3 and TRBJ2-5; no definite D call. V gave up 4 bases and J gave up 1 base, with 13 bases separating them. The germline V gene encodes CDR1 LGHNA and CDR2 YSLEER. This CDR3 contains 15 residues. CDR3 sequence: CASSRQDGSQETQYF. The CDR3 DNA follows: TGCGCCAGCAGCCGACAAGACGGCAGCCAAGAGACCCAGTACTTC.

This clonotype was seen at least ten times. This chain connects TRBV20-1 to TRBJ2-5, with 11 bases matching TRBD2. Germline CDR1 DFQATT, CDR2 SNEGSKA (reference sequence). The trim removed 3 bases at V and 2 bases at J, leaving 5 bases unmatched. This CDR3 spans 15 amino acids. The CDR3 bases are TGCAGTGCTAGTGCCCCTAGCGGGAGGCAAGAGACCCAGTACTTC. Translating it yields CSASAPSGRQETQYF.

This clonotype came up a few times. The chain combines TRBV5-4 with TRBJ2-3, with 10 bases that match TRBD2. This CDR3 region has 17 residues. Germline-derived CDR1 and CDR2 are SGHNT and YYREEE (reference sequence). V gave up 2 bases and J gave up 0 bases; unmatched junction bases: 6. The CDR3 spells CASSFFGLAVSTDTQYF. CDR3 nucleotide sequence: TGTGCCAGCAGCTTTTTCGGACTAGCGGTGAGCACAGATACGCAGTATTTT.

This clonotype was seen ten or more times. This rearrangement joins TRBV20-1 to TRBJ2-5; D gene unclear. Germline CDR1 is DFQATT and CDR2 is SNEGSKA (reference sequence). This CDR3 spans 14 amino acids. CDR3 amino acids: CSPHGRIWQETQYF. The CDR3 DNA is TGCAGCCCGCACGGGCGGATTTGGCAAGAGACCCAGTACTTC.

This clonotype was seen at least ten times. The chain employs TRBV5-1 and TRBJ2-3; D is perhaps TRBD2 (6 bases). Germline-derived CDR1 and CDR2 are SGHRS and YFSETQ. V was cut by 6 bases and J by 3 bases, with 20 bases left in between. The CDR3 is 16 residues long. In nucleotides, the CDR3 is TGCGCCAGCACCCAAAACTCCGGTGGGGGGACAGATACGCAGTATTTT. It encodes CASTQNSGGGTDTQYF.

This clonotype was seen at least ten times. V and J are TRBV2 and TRBJ2-2; D may be TRBD1 (6 bases). The germline CDR1 and CDR2 sequences are SNHLY and FYNNEI. V was trimmed by 8 bases and J by 3 bases, leaving 16 bases between them. CDR3 length equals 15 residues. The CDR3 here is CASGAGQGHTGELFF. The CDR3 region has the DNA TGTGCCAGCGGGGCGGGTCAGGGGCACACCGGGGAGCTGTTTTTT.

This clonotype was observed a handful of times. This sequence joins TRBV5-8 and TRBJ2-1, with 9 bases aligning to TRBD1. This CDR3 has 14 amino acids. J lost 6 bases, V lost 3 bases, and 4 bases had no gene match. Looked up from germline, CDR1 is SGHTS and CDR2 is YDEGEE. CDR3 loop: CASSWGQGGNEQFF. The CDR3 nucleotides read TGTGCCAGCAGCTGGGGACAGGGTGGCAATGAGCAGTTCTTC. Full variable domain (outside the CDR3, taken from reference TRBV5-8 and TRBJ2-1): EAGVTQSPTHLIKTRGQQATLRCSPISGHTSVYWYQQALGLGLQFLLWYDEGEERNRGNFPPRFSGRQFPNYSSELNVNALELEDSALYLCASSWGQGGNEQFFGPGTRLTVL.

This clonotype was observed many times. V is TRBV5-1 and J is TRBJ2-2; TRBD2 is a possible D gene (5 bases). Germline lookup yields CDR1 SGHRS and CDR2 YFSETQ. This CDR3 contains 15 residues. The V gene lost 4 bases and the J gene lost 1 base, with 11 bases spanning the gap. CDR3 residues: CASSTRAGNTGELFF. The DNA for the CDR3 is TGCGCCAGCAGCACCCGCGCGGGGAACACCGGGGAGCTGTTTTTT. Supplemented by reference TRBV5-1 and TRBJ2-2, the full variable domain reads KAGVTQTPRYLIKTRGQQVTLSCSPISGHRSVSWYQQTPGQGLQFLFEYFSETQRNKGNFPGRFSGRQFSNSRSEMNVSTLELGDSALYLCASSTRAGNTGELFFGEGSRLTVL.

This clonotype is categorized as medium-sized. The rearrangement links TRBV12-3 or TRBV12-4 to TRBJ1-3, with D maybe TRBD1 (5 bases). The CDR3 has 14 amino acids. V shed 8 bases and J shed 3 bases, with 14 bases lying between them. The CDR3 here is CASGTGSYGNTIYF. The CDR3 bases are TGTGCCAGCGGCACAGGATCGTATGGAAACACCATATATTTT.

Ten or more counts support this clonotype. The J gene is TRBJ2-7, the V gene TRBV5-1; tentative D call: TRBD2 (5 bases). V dropped 7 bases and J dropped 4 bases, with 18 bases sitting between them. This CDR3 has 14 amino acids. Germline assignment: CDR1 SGHRS and CDR2 YFSETQ. CDR3 DNA sequence: TGCGCCAGCGGTCAACGAGGCGGAGGTTACGAGCAGTACTTC. It codes for CASGQRGGGYEQYF. The whole variable domain, filled in from reference TRBV5-1 and TRBJ2-7, reads KAGVTQTPRYLIKTRGQQVTLSCSPISGHRSVSWYQQTPGQGLQFLFEYFSETQRNKGNFPGRFSGRQFSNSRSEMNVSTLELGDSALYLCASGQRGGGYEQYFGPGTRLTVT.

This clonotype was found many times. The chain joins TRBV12-3 or TRBV12-4 to TRBJ2-5; TRBD1 is a possible D gene (6 bases). The CDR3 consists of 13 residues. Between the trimmed V and J ends, which lost 3 bases and 2 bases, there was a span of 7 bases. This chain's CDR3 is CASSFTGQETQYF. CDR3 coding DNA: TGTGCCAGCAGTTTCACAGGGCAAGAGACCCAGTACTTC.

This clonotype showed up many times. This sequence joins TRBV7-2 and TRBJ1-2, with D perhaps TRBD1 (5 bases). Trimming removed 1 base at V and 8 bases at J, with 8 bases between. CDR3 length: 12 amino acids. Germline values: CDR1 SGHTA, CDR2 FQGNSA. The CDR3 region is CASSLGGDGYTF. In DNA form, the CDR3 reads TGTGCCAGCAGCTTAGGAGGGGACGGCTACACCTTC.

This clonotype was observed many times. The genes are TRBV14 and TRBJ1-2; possible D gene TRBD1, 6 bases. In germline, CDR1 is SGHDN, CDR2 FVKESK. The CDR3 loop spans 14 amino acids. V lost 5 bases to trimming and J lost 4 bases, with 14 bases between them. The CDR3 region has the DNA TGTGCCAGCAGCTTCACAGGGCAGATCTATGGCTACACCTTC. Amino acid sequence: CASSFTGQIYGYTF.

This clonotype has at least ten counts. The CDR3 DNA reads as TGTGCCAGCAGCTCAACGAACGTTCACGAGCAGTACTTC. Its protein product is CASSSTNVHEQYF. V is TRBV7-8 and J is TRBJ2-7; unclear D gene. This CDR3 is 13 amino acids long. CDR1 SGHVS and CDR2 FQNEAQ come from the germline V gene. With 4 bases removed from V and 5 bases from J, the gap between germline ends came to 12 bases.

At least ten counts were recorded for this clonotype. The chain has TRBV28 and TRBJ2-5; 9 positions agree with TRBD2. V trimming: 7 bases; J trimming: 5 bases; junction bases outside the gene matches: 5. The CDR3 runs 13 residues. CDR1 and CDR2 from the germline V gene are MDHEN and SYDVKM. The CDR3 protein is CASNIAGVETQYF. CDR3 bases: TGTGCCAGCAATATAGCGGGAGTGGAGACCCAGTACTTC. The complete variable domain, with remaining parts taken from reference TRBV28 and TRBJ2-5, reads DVKVTQSSRYLVKRTGEKVFLECVQDMDHENMFWYRQDPGLGLRLIYFSYDVKMKEKGDIPEGYSVSREKKERFSLILESASTNQTSMYLCASNIAGVETQYFGPGTRLLVL.